These T cell receptor beta chains were read from a single sample in a study of graft-versus-host responses after intestinal transplantation. Their recognized antigens are unknown. The data were produced by immunoSEQ multiplex PCR, yet TCRdb's version contains in-frame clones alone and is incomplete. The sample holds some 79,000 clones, 85% to 90% seen once. The starting material was unstimulated CD4+ T cells sorted from spleen or lymph node cells, obtained before intestinal transplant. The receptors here all came from a human donor who received an intestinal transplant. CDR3s include the opening cysteine and the closing phenylalanine or tryptophan. Fields, in order: clone size, V gene, J gene, D gene, CDR3 DNA, CDR3 protein. The D gene is left open where the match is weak. The size field is filled for only some rows; it gives once, few, many or a size class.

abundance: .
v_gene: TRBV5-1
j_gene: TRBJ2-1
d_gene: .
CDR3nt: TGCGCCAGCAGCCGCGGGGCTGCAGTGAATGAGCAGTTCTTC
CDR3aa: CASSRGAAVNEQFF

abundance: .
v_gene: TRBV18
j_gene: TRBJ2-7
d_gene: TRBD1
CDR3nt: TGTGCCAGCTCAGACAGGGATTTGTTAGGTAACGAGCAGTACTTC
CDR3aa: CASSDRDLLGNEQYF

abundance: .
v_gene: TRBV27
j_gene: TRBJ1-2
d_gene: TRBD1
CDR3nt: TGTGCCAGCAGTCCAGGGGGGTATGGCTACACCTTC
CDR3aa: CASSPGGYGYTF

abundance: .
v_gene: TRBV2
j_gene: TRBJ1-5
d_gene: TRBD1
CDR3nt: TGTGCCAGCAGCCAGTCGGGACAGGGGGCGAGGGAGCCCCAGCATTTT
CDR3aa: CASSQSGQGAREPQHF

abundance: .
v_gene: TRBV18
j_gene: TRBJ2-7
d_gene: .
CDR3nt: TGTGCCAGCTCACCAAGGGGTCTTTACGAGCAGTACTTC
CDR3aa: CASSPRGLYEQYF

abundance: .
v_gene: TRBV29-1
j_gene: TRBJ1-1
d_gene: .
CDR3nt: TGCAGCGTGGAGGGACGGTTGAACACTGAAGCTTTCTTT
CDR3aa: CSVEGRLNTEAFF

abundance: .
v_gene: TRBV6-5
j_gene: TRBJ1-6
d_gene: .
CDR3nt: TGTGCCAGCAGTTACGGGGCGGGGTTTGATTCACCCCTCCACTTT
CDR3aa: CASSYGAGFDSPLHF

abundance: .
v_gene: TRBV6-1
j_gene: TRBJ1-1
d_gene: .
CDR3nt: TGTGCCAGCAGTGAACGGGCCGGGGGCACTGAAGCTTTCTTT
CDR3aa: CASSERAGGTEAFF

abundance: .
v_gene: TRBV5-1
j_gene: TRBJ2-7
d_gene: TRBD2
CDR3nt: TGCGCCAGCAGCCCATGGGAGGGGCGCAGAGGGTACTTC
CDR3aa: CASSPWEGRRGYF

abundance: .
v_gene: TRBV2
j_gene: TRBJ1-3
d_gene: .
CDR3nt: TGTGCCAGTGACTCACCGGGGTGGGGAAACACCATATATTTT
CDR3aa: CASDSPGWGNTIYF

abundance: few
v_gene: TRBV5-4
j_gene: TRBJ1-3
d_gene: .
CDR3nt: TGTGCCAGCAGCGCCATCGGGGGGACTGGAAACACCATATATTTT
CDR3aa: CASSAIGGTGNTIYF

abundance: .
v_gene: TRBV4-2
j_gene: TRBJ2-1
d_gene: .
CDR3nt: TGTGCCAGCAGCCAAGCAGGGGTAGCGTCAAACTACAATGAGCAGTTCTTC
CDR3aa: CASSQAGVASNYNEQFF

abundance: .
v_gene: TRBV5-1
j_gene: TRBJ1-1
d_gene: .
CDR3nt: TGCGCCAGCAGCCTACAGGGGAACACTGAAGCTTTCTTT
CDR3aa: CASSLQGNTEAFF

abundance: .
v_gene: TRBV6-1
j_gene: TRBJ1-2
d_gene: TRBD1
CDR3nt: TGTGCCAGCAGTGAAGCAGGGACAGGGATCGGCTACACCTTC
CDR3aa: CASSEAGTGIGYTF

abundance: .
v_gene: TRBV28
j_gene: TRBJ1-1
d_gene: .
CDR3nt: TGTGCCAGCTGGGGCAGGGGTGGGCCGAACACTGAAGCTTTCTTT
CDR3aa: CASWGRGGPNTEAFF

abundance: .
v_gene: TRBV28
j_gene: TRBJ2-7
d_gene: TRBD1
CDR3nt: TGTGCCAGCAGATTGACAGGGCCCTACGAGCAGTACTTC
CDR3aa: CASRLTGPYEQYF

abundance: .
v_gene: TRBV6-4
j_gene: TRBJ2-7
d_gene: .
CDR3nt: TGTGCCAGCAAAGCGTCTAGCACTCCGATTCTCCCATACGAGCAGTACTTC
CDR3aa: CASKASSTPILPYEQYF

abundance: .
v_gene: TRBV28
j_gene: TRBJ2-3
d_gene: TRBD2
CDR3nt: TGTGCCAGCAGCCCCAATAAACTAGCGGAAGACACAGATACGCAGTATTTT
CDR3aa: CASSPNKLAEDTDTQYF

abundance: .
v_gene: TRBV6-1
j_gene: TRBJ2-7
d_gene: .
CDR3nt: TGTGCCAGCAGTGAATCGGCGGGGGCCCCTGTCTACGAGCAGTACTTC
CDR3aa: CASSESAGAPVYEQYF

abundance: .
v_gene: TRBV5-1
j_gene: TRBJ1-2
d_gene: TRBD1
CDR3nt: TGCGCCAGCAGCTTAACAGGGGATCGCGGCTACACCTTC
CDR3aa: CASSLTGDRGYTF

abundance: .
v_gene: TRBV7-9
j_gene: TRBJ2-1
d_gene: .
CDR3nt: TGTGCCAGCAGCTCTCCGATCGGGGGACTGCTCTTC
CDR3aa: CASSSPIGGLLF

abundance: .
v_gene: TRBV10-1
j_gene: TRBJ1-1
d_gene: .
CDR3nt: TGCGCCAGCAGCACGGGGGGCTTGAACACTGAAGCTTTCTTT
CDR3aa: CASSTGGLNTEAFF

abundance: .
v_gene: TRBV18
j_gene: TRBJ2-1
d_gene: .
CDR3nt: TGTGCCAGCTCACTCGGACAGAGCTCCTACAATGAGCAGTTCTTC
CDR3aa: CASSLGQSSYNEQFF

abundance: .
v_gene: TRBV30
j_gene: TRBJ2-5
d_gene: .
CDR3nt: TGTGCCTGGAGTGTACGGAGTTCGGAGACCCAGTACTTC
CDR3aa: CAWSVRSSETQYF

abundance: .
v_gene: TRBV27
j_gene: TRBJ2-7
d_gene: .
CDR3nt: TGTGCCAGCAGCTCCGGCCTGACAGTGAGCTCCTACGAGCAGTACTTC
CDR3aa: CASSSGLTVSSYEQYF

abundance: once
v_gene: TRBV2
j_gene: TRBJ2-7
d_gene: TRBD1
CDR3nt: TGTGCCAGCAGTGAAGTGGGGACAGCCTACGAGCAGTACTTC
CDR3aa: CASSEVGTAYEQYF

abundance: .
v_gene: TRBV30
j_gene: TRBJ1-5
d_gene: .
CDR3nt: TGTGCCTGGAGTGTACAGTCGGGGAGCAATCAGCCCCAGCATTTT
CDR3aa: CAWSVQSGSNQPQHF

abundance: .
v_gene: TRBV19
j_gene: TRBJ2-1
d_gene: TRBD1
CDR3nt: TGTGCCAGTAGTATAAGGGACAGGTTCTCCTACAATGAGCAGTTCTTC
CDR3aa: CASSIRDRFSYNEQFF